This T cell receptor beta chain derives from a study of blood T cell repertoires in COVID-19. Study summary: Whether acute or convalescent, the COVID-19 samples came from the United States, Italy and Spain. From T cells, B-cell-depleted T cells, or PBMCs came the material, which was cDNA or gDNA.

Per the study methods: From reference gene primer amplification, estimates of nucleated cell counts were derived. Clones were read by immunoSEQ multiplex PCR, and TCRdb kept only the in-frame ones, dropping some. From that table come the V and J calls and clone size; the DNA was used to work out D and trimming. Here the sample spans around 250,000 clones, 82% being singletons. The CDR3 totals 14 residues. V lost 7 bases to trimming and J lost 1 base; unmatched junction nucleotides: 4. In germline, CDR1 is GTSNPN, CDR2 SVGIG (reference sequence). Sequenced sample: peripheral blood. The chain joins TRBV30 to TRBJ1-4, with 9 bases aligning to TRBD1. This sequence was found in a woman aged 18-29 years with acute or convalescent COVID-19. As DNA, the CDR3 is TGTGCCTCCGGGACAGGGCGAACTAATGAAAAACTGTTTTTT. Translating gives CASGTGRTNEKLFF.